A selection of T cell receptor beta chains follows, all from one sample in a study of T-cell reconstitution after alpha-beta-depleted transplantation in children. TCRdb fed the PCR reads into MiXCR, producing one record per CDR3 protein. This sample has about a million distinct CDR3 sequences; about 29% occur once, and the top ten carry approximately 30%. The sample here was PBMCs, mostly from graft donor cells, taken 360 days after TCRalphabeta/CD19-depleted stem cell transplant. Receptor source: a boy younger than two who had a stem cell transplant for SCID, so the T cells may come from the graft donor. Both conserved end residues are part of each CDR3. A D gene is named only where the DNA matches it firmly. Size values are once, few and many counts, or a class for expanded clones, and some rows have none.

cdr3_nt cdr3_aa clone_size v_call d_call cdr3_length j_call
TGTGCCAGCAGTTTAGGGGCCCCCAACACAGATACGCAGTATTTT CASSLGAPNTDTQYF NA TRBV12-3/TRBV12-4 NA 15 TRBJ2-3
TGTGCCAGCAGCTTAGATCTCCTCACCGGGGAGCTGTTTTTT CASSLDLLTGELFF few TRBV11-2 NA 14 TRBJ2-2
TGCGCCAGCAGCTTGGCCAGAGGGTACACAGATACGGAGTATTTT CASSLARGYTDTEYF NA TRBV5-1 NA 15 TRBJ2-3
TGTGCCATCAGGGCGGTGGGTGAGCAGTTCTTC CAIRAVGEQFF NA TRBV10-3 NA 11 TRBJ2-1
TGTGCCAGCAGCCAAGTTCCAGGAGGGGAGACCCAGTACTTC CASSQVPGGETQYF NA TRBV3-1 NA 14 TRBJ2-5
TGTGCCAGCAGCGCCCGACAGGGGGTTAGCACTGAAGCTTTCTTT CASSARQGVSTEAFF NA TRBV7-8 TRBD1 15 TRBJ1-1
TGCGCCAGCAGCCCGGGCCCCATAGTTTGGCCCCTCCACTTT CASSPGPIVWPLHF NA TRBV4-1 NA 14 TRBJ1-6
TGTGCCATCAGTGAGGGGGTTGTAGAGACCCAGTACTTC CAISEGVVETQYF NA TRBV10-3 NA 13 TRBJ2-5
TGCAGTGCTGACACAGGGGGAGAGGAGTTCTTC CSADTGGEEFF NA TRBV20-1 TRBD1 11 TRBJ2-1
TGCGCCAGCAGCCAAGAGCTCATACGATCTGGGGCCAACGTCCTGACTTTC CASSQELIRSGANVLTF few TRBV4-3 NA 17 TRBJ2-6
TGTGCCAGCAGCGTGGACTTAGGACTAACACTCACCGGGGAGCTGTTTTTT CASSVDLGLTLTGELFF few TRBV9 NA 17 TRBJ2-2
TGTGCCAGCAGCTCCCGGACTAGCGGGGGGGACACAGATACGCAGTATTTT CASSSRTSGGDTDTQYF few TRBV7-8 TRBD2 17 TRBJ2-3
TGCAGTGCTATAAGGCAGGGGACAGGGGATGGCTACACCTTC CSAIRQGTGDGYTF NA TRBV20-1 TRBD1 14 TRBJ1-2
TGCGCCAGCAGCCGTCGACTAGTGCTCTATTCCAATGAGCAGTTCTTC CASSRRLVLYSNEQFF NA TRBV4-1 NA 16 TRBJ2-1
TGTGCCAGCAGTTTGCCTGCGGGGGCCCACGAGCAGTACTTC CASSLPAGAHEQYF few TRBV28 NA 14 TRBJ2-7
TGCGCCAGCAGCTTGACCCTGGGACTAGCGGGGGAGTCCTACAATGAGCAGTTCTTC CASSLTLGLAGESYNEQFF few TRBV5-1 TRBD2 19 TRBJ2-1
TGTGCCAGCAGCTTACCCGTAAACACCATATATTTT CASSLPVNTIYF NA TRBV7-9 NA 12 TRBJ1-3
TGTGCCAGCAGCTTAGGCCCGTCCGAGCAGTTCTTC CASSLGPSEQFF NA TRBV7-2 NA 12 TRBJ2-1
TGTGCCAGCAGTAAACCCGGGCGTTCAAACACTGAAGCTTTCTTT CASSKPGRSNTEAFF few TRBV12-3/TRBV12-4 NA 15 TRBJ1-1
TGTGCCAGCACCTTACTGGCGACTAGCGGGGAAGAGGCCCAGTACTTC CASTLLATSGEEAQYF NA TRBV5-5 TRBD2 16 TRBJ2-5
TGTGCCAGCCGCCGGGTCGATAATTCACCCCTCCACTTT CASRRVDNSPLHF once TRBV2 NA 13 TRBJ1-6
TGTGCCAGCAGTTTTGAGGGGGTTGAGCAGTTCTTC CASSFEGVEQFF NA TRBV12-3/TRBV12-4 NA 12 TRBJ2-1
TGCAGCGTTGAGGGCGACGGAATGAACACTGAAGCTTTCTTT CSVEGDGMNTEAFF NA TRBV29-1 NA 14 TRBJ1-1
TGTGCCAGCAGTGACCAGGGACAGCTAAATCAGCCCCAGCATTTT CASSDQGQLNQPQHF NA TRBV2 TRBD1 15 TRBJ1-5
TGTGCCAGCAGCGCTACAGGGGGCACTGAAGCTTTCTTT CASSATGGTEAFF few TRBV11-2 TRBD1 13 TRBJ1-1
TGCAGTGCTTGGTTGTGGGCAGAAAGGACTGAAGCTTTCTTT CSAWLWAERTEAFF NA TRBV20-1 NA 14 TRBJ1-1
TGTGCCAGCAGCTTAGTAGGGGGGACTAGCGGCAACGAGCAGTACTTC CASSLVGGTSGNEQYF NA TRBV7-2 TRBD2 16 TRBJ2-7
TGCGCCAGCAGCTTGATCACAGGGGCGAACACTGAAGCTTTCTTT CASSLITGANTEAFF NA TRBV5-1 TRBD1 15 TRBJ1-1
TGTGCCAGCAGCGTTAAGCTACTAGCGGGGTTCCTACCGGATGAGCAGTTCTTC CASSVKLLAGFLPDEQFF few TRBV12-3/TRBV12-4 TRBD2 18 TRBJ2-1
TGCGCCAGCAGCCCTGCCGGGACAGGGCTCCCTGGGGCCAACGTCCTGACTTTC CASSPAGTGLPGANVLTF NA TRBV4-3 TRBD1 18 TRBJ2-6
TGTGCCAGCAGCTTAGGACTGTTTAGTCCCCAGCATTTT CASSLGLFSPQHF NA TRBV7-6 NA 13 TRBJ1-5
TGTGCCAGCACCTCAGGGACGGGGGGGACATTAACCTATAGCAATCAGCCCCAGCATTTT CASTSGTGGTLTYSNQPQHF few TRBV21-1 NA 20 TRBJ1-5
TGTGCCAGCAGCTTATCGGTAGGGGCCCAAGAGACCCAGTACTTC CASSLSVGAQETQYF many TRBV7-2 NA 15 TRBJ2-5
TGCAGTGCTAAACCTACAGGGGGCGGCTATGGCTACACCTTC CSAKPTGGGYGYTF NA TRBV20-1 TRBD1 14 TRBJ1-2
TGTGCCAGCACCCTCTCGTACGAGCAGTACTTC CASTLSYEQYF NA TRBV12-3/TRBV12-4 NA 11 TRBJ2-7
TGCGCCAGCAGCCAAGTTTTCCAGCCTGGGGCCAACGTCCTGACTTTC CASSQVFQPGANVLTF NA TRBV4-1 NA 16 TRBJ2-6
TGCAGCGCCGCGTCGGGCAATCAGCCCCAGCATTTT CSAASGNQPQHF NA TRBV29-1 NA 12 TRBJ1-5